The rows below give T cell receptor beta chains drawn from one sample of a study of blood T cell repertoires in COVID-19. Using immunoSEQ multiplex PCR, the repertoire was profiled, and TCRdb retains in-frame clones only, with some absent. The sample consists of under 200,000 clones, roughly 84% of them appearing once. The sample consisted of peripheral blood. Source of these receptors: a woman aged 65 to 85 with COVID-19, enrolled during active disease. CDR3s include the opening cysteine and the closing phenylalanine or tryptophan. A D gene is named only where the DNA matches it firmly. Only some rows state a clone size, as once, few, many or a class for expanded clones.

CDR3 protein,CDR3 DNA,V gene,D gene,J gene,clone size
CASSLGLAGVNEQFF,TGCGCCAGCAGCTTGGGGCTAGCGGGAGTCAATGAGCAGTTCTTC,TRBV5-1,TRBD2,TRBJ2-1,.
CASSLGQGQPDTQYF,TGCGCCAGCAGCTTGGGGCAGGGCCAACCAGATACGCAGTATTTT,TRBV5-1,.,TRBJ2-3,once
CASSDRGLYEQYF,TGTGCCAGCAGTGATAGGGGGCTCTACGAGCAGTACTTC,TRBV27,TRBD1,TRBJ2-7,few
CASSFSGRTDTQYF,TGTGCCAGCAGCTTCTCAGGGCGCACAGATACGCAGTATTTT,TRBV5-4,.,TRBJ2-3,.
CAISGTGGEGEAFF,TGTGCCATCAGTGGGACAGGGGGCGAAGGTGAAGCTTTCTTT,TRBV10-3,TRBD1,TRBJ1-1,.
CARSGGGTSGANVLTF,TGCGCCCGCAGTGGGGGGGGGACCTCTGGGGCCAACGTCCTGACTTTC,TRBV10-2,TRBD2,TRBJ2-6,.
CASSLRQPETQYF,TGCGCCAGCAGTCTGCGGCAGCCAGAGACCCAGTACTTC,TRBV5-1,.,TRBJ2-5,.
CASRKRGSGGLTGTTYEQYF,TGTGCCAGCAGGAAGCGTGGCTCGGGGGGTCTGACGGGGACGACCTACGAGCAGTACTTC,TRBV5-4,TRBD2,TRBJ2-7,.
CASSRSGRVADTQYF,TGTGCCAGCAGCCGAAGCGGGAGGGTGGCAGATACGCAGTATTTT,TRBV28,TRBD2,TRBJ2-3,.
CASSQDGGGTQYF,TGTGCCAGCAGCCAAGATGGGGGGGGGACCCAGTACTTC,TRBV3-1/TRBV3-2,TRBD2,TRBJ2-5,once
CAISESWTGTGEKLFF,TGTGCCATCAGTGAGTCATGGACAGGGACAGGGGAAAAACTGTTTTTT,TRBV10-3,TRBD1,TRBJ1-4,.
CASSLDGQAMNTEAFF,TGCGCCAGCAGCTTAGATGGACAGGCCATGAACACTGAAGCTTTCTTT,TRBV5-1,TRBD1,TRBJ1-1,.
CASSLRTGTEAFF,TGCGCCAGCAGCCTTCGGACAGGGACTGAAGCTTTCTTT,TRBV5-1,TRBD1,TRBJ1-1,.
CASSRGTGSVGYTF,TGTGCCAGCAGTCGAGGGACAGGGTCAGTCGGCTACACCTTC,TRBV28,TRBD1,TRBJ1-2,.
CASSIDRRTVYGYTF,TGTGCCAGTAGTATAGATCGGCGGACAGTCTATGGCTACACCTTC,TRBV19,.,TRBJ1-2,once
CASSDIGRLQETQYF,TGTGCCAGCAGCGACATTGGGAGGCTCCAAGAGACCCAGTACTTC,TRBV27,.,TRBJ2-5,.
CATSEPGQGLRTQYF,TGTGCCACCAGTGAGCCGGGACAGGGTCTGCGGACGCAGTATTTT,TRBV24-1,TRBD1,TRBJ2-3,.
CAFYLGNYGYTF,TGTGCCTTCTACCTCGGGAACTATGGCTACACCTTC,TRBV30,.,TRBJ1-2,.
CAFWSSYNSPLHF,TGTGCCTTCTGGAGCTCCTATAATTCACCCCTCCACTTT,TRBV30,.,TRBJ1-6,.
CASSLTGNTEAFF,TGTGCCAGCAGTTTAACGGGGAACACTGAAGCTTTCTTT,TRBV12-3/TRBV12-4,.,TRBJ1-1,.
CASTPEKIAGANVLTF,TGTGCCAGCACCCCCGAGAAGATAGCTGGGGCCAACGTCCTGACTTTC,TRBV28,.,TRBJ2-6,.
CASSYGTGDANIQYF,TGTGCCAGCAGTTACGGGACAGGGGACGCGAACATTCAGTACTTC,TRBV6-5,TRBD1,TRBJ2-4,.
CASSYRQGGYTF,TGTGCCAGCAGTTACCGACAGGGAGGCTACACCTTC,TRBV6-5,TRBD1,TRBJ1-2,.
CASSLTENSPLHF,TGTGCCAGCAGCCTGACAGAGAATTCACCCCTCCACTTT,TRBV7-2,.,TRBJ1-6,.
CASSLAPGLADYNEQFF,TGTGCCAGCAGCCTGGCCCCAGGACTAGCGGATTACAATGAGCAGTTCTTC,TRBV9,TRBD2,TRBJ2-1,.
CASYGRDRSGNTIYF,TGTGCTAGCTATGGAAGGGACAGATCTGGAAACACCATATATTTT,TRBV12-5,TRBD1,TRBJ1-3,.
CASTKATLSTDTQYF,TGTGCCAGCACTAAAGCGACCTTAAGCACAGATACGCAGTATTTT,TRBV28,.,TRBJ2-3,.
CASRSIYGYTF,TGTGCCAGCAGATCCATCTATGGCTACACCTTC,TRBV6-5,.,TRBJ1-2,.
CASSDSGSAEQFF,TGTGCCAGCAGTGACTCCGGTAGCGCTGAGCAGTTCTTC,TRBV6-4,.,TRBJ2-1,.
CSVGLAGATDTQYF,TGCAGCGTGGGCCTAGCGGGGGCCACAGATACGCAGTATTTT,TRBV29-1,TRBD2,TRBJ2-3,.
CAIPRAASGLNTGELFF,TGTGCGATACCCCGGGCGGCTAGCGGGTTGAACACCGGGGAGCTGTTTTTT,TRBV7-8,TRBD2,TRBJ2-2,.
CASSLRQGAVNEQFF,TGTGCCAGCAGCCTAAGACAGGGGGCGGTGAATGAGCAGTTCTTC,TRBV3-1/TRBV3-2,TRBD1,TRBJ2-1,.
CASSLYDRGYEQYF,TGTGCCAGCAGTTTATACGACAGGGGCTACGAGCAGTACTTC,TRBV27,TRBD1,TRBJ2-7,.
CASSPQGVYTGELFF,TGTGCCAGCAGCCCTCAAGGGGTATACACCGGGGAGCTGTTTTTT,TRBV7-8,.,TRBJ2-2,.
CASSLGQKETQYF,TGTGCCAGTAGCCTGGGGCAGAAAGAGACCCAGTACTTC,TRBV19,.,TRBJ2-5,.
CASSITSGRGRLYEQYF,TGTGCCAGCAGCATTACTAGCGGGAGAGGACGGCTCTACGAGCAGTACTTC,TRBV11-2,TRBD2,TRBJ2-7,.
CASGGVKDTQYF,TGTGCCAGCGGGGGCGTGAAAGATACGCAGTATTTT,TRBV2,.,TRBJ2-3,.
CAWSRDSLYNEQFF,TGTGCCTGGTCCCGGGACAGCCTCTACAATGAGCAGTTCTTC,TRBV30,TRBD1,TRBJ2-1,.
CASSEDPSQETQYF,TGTGCCAGCAGTGAAGATCCTAGCCAGGAGACCCAGTACTTC,TRBV6-1,.,TRBJ2-5,once
CASSPLQGTDTQYF,TGTGCCAGCAGCCCCTTACAGGGCACAGATACGCAGTATTTT,TRBV7-6,.,TRBJ2-3,.
CASSQTGYSPLHF,TGTGCCAGCAGTCAAACGGGGTATTCACCCCTCCACTTT,TRBV27,.,TRBJ1-6,.
CASRSMRQGSTEKLFF,TGTGCCAGCAGATCGATGAGACAGGGATCAACAGAAAAACTGTTTTTT,TRBV28,TRBD1,TRBJ1-4,.
CASSLTYNYGYTF,TGTGCCAGCAGCCTGACATACAACTATGGCTACACCTTC,TRBV14,.,TRBJ1-2,.
CASSISSNKNIQYF,TGTGCCAGTAGTATCTCTAGCAACAAAAACATTCAGTACTTC,TRBV19,.,TRBJ2-4,.
CASSLSDTGTKAFF,TGTGCCAGCAGTTTGTCAGACACGGGAACGAAAGCTTTCTTT,TRBV28,.,TRBJ1-1,.
CASNTRSYGYTF,TGTGCCAGCAATACCAGGTCTTATGGCTACACCTTC,TRBV28,.,TRBJ1-2,.
CATSPYEQYF,TGTGCCACCAGCCCGTACGAGCAGTACTTC,TRBV24-1,.,TRBJ2-7,.
CASSLRGAGGQPQHF,TGTGCCAGCAGTTTGAGGGGGGCGGGAGGTCAGCCCCAGCATTTT,TRBV28,.,TRBJ1-5,.
CASRLWDSVSAFF,TGTGCCAGCCGGCTATGGGACAGCGTAAGCGCTTTCTTT,TRBV6-5,TRBD1,TRBJ1-1,.
CASSLGGGDGYTF,TGTGCCAGCAGTTTAGGGGGAGGAGATGGCTACACCTTC,TRBV28,.,TRBJ1-2,.
CASSLQGISNQPQHF,TGTGCCAGCAGTTTACAGGGGATAAGCAATCAGCCCCAGCATTTT,TRBV28,.,TRBJ1-5,.
CASNPEGALPQHF,TGTGCCAGCAACCCCGAGGGGGCTCTACCCCAGCATTTT,TRBV2,TRBD1,TRBJ1-5,.
CASSQLTGNGEKLFF,TGCGCCAGCAGCCAACTAACAGGGAACGGTGAAAAACTGTTTTTT,TRBV5-1,.,TRBJ1-4,.
CASSQRQNNEKLFF,TGTGCCAGCTCACAGAGACAGAATAATGAAAAACTGTTTTTT,TRBV18,.,TRBJ1-4,once